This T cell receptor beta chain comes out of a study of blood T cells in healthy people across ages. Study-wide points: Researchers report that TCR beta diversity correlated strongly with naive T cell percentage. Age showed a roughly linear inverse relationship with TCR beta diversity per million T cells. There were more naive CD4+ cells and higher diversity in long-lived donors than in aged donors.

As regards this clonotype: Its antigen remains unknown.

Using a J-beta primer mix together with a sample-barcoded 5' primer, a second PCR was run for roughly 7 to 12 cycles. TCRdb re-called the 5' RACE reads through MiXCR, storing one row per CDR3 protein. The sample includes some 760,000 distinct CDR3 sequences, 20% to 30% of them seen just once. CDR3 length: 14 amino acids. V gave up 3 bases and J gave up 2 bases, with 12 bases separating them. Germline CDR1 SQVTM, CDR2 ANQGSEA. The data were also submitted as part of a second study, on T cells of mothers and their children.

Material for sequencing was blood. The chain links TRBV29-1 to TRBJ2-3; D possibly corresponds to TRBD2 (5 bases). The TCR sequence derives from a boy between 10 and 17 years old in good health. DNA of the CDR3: TGCAGCGTTGATAAGTCGCGGGTCACAGATACGCAGTATTTT. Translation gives CSVDKSRVTDTQYF.